These T cell receptor beta chains were read from a single sample in a study of cytomegalovirus exposure and HLA in healthy donors. Assay used: immunoSEQ multiplex PCR; TCRdb lists only in-frame clones, some missing. The repertoire holds some 180,000 clones, roughly nine tenths seen once, with roughly 0.2% in the top ten. Sequencing used PBMCs. These receptors were taken from a girl under three years old in good health and CMV-seronegative. Each CDR3 is given with its conserved first and last residue. D genes are given only for firm matches. The size field is filled for only some rows; it gives once, few, many or a size class.

j_gene	abundance	v_gene	d_gene	CDR3aa	CDR3nt
TRBJ2-1	-	TRBV5-1	TRBD1	CASSLEGASSYNEQFF	TGCGCCAGCAGCTTGGAGGGGGCGAGCTCCTACAATGAGCAGTTCTTC
TRBJ2-6	-	TRBV19	-	CASSIEHSGANVLTF	TGTGCCAGTAGTATTGAGCACTCTGGGGCCAACGTCCTGACTTTC
TRBJ2-3	-	TRBV5-7	TRBD2	CASSLVAGESSSTDTQYF	TGTGCCAGCAGCTTGGTAGCGGGAGAGAGCTCTAGCACAGATACGCAGTATTTT
TRBJ2-5	-	TRBV5-1	TRBD1	CASSSTGIQETQYF	TGCGCCAGCAGCTCGACAGGGATTCAAGAGACCCAGTACTTC
TRBJ2-5	few	TRBV7-9	TRBD2	CASSLGTSGTYQETQYF	TGTGCCAGCAGCTTAGGCACTAGCGGGACGTACCAAGAGACCCAGTACTTC
TRBJ1-5	-	TRBV7-2	-	CASSYSGTTGNQPQHF	TGTGCCAGCAGCTACTCCGGGACAACGGGCAATCAGCCCCAGCATTTT
TRBJ2-4	-	TRBV7-9	-	CASSAAGSGNIQYF	TGTGCCAGCAGCGCCGCAGGGTCTGGGAACATTCAGTACTTC
TRBJ1-3	-	TRBV5-4	TRBD1	CASSSQGEGNTIYF	TGTGCCAGCAGCTCGCAGGGGGAAGGAAACACCATATATTTT
TRBJ1-2	-	TRBV29-1	TRBD1	CSVVDRGGHGYTF	TGCAGCGTTGTGGACAGGGGAGGGCATGGCTACACCTTC
TRBJ2-3	-	TRBV2	-	CASSDPTDTQYF	TGTGCCAGCAGTGACCCGACAGATACGCAGTATTTT
TRBJ2-3	-	TRBV2	-	CASSVWGIADTQYF	TGTGCCAGCAGTGTGTGGGGAATAGCGGATACGCAGTATTTT
TRBJ2-1	-	TRBV6-1	TRBD2	CASSGNRLAAYNEQFF	TGTGCCAGCAGTGGCAATCGACTAGCGGCTTACAATGAGCAGTTCTTC
TRBJ2-7	-	TRBV6-1	TRBD2	CASSAASGFSYEQYF	TGTGCCAGCAGTGCCGCTAGCGGGTTCTCCTACGAGCAGTACTTC
TRBJ2-7	-	TRBV4-2	-	CASSQDGGAGALSYEQYF	TGTGCCAGCAGCCAAGATGGGGGGGCGGGGGCTCTCTCCTACGAGCAGTACTTC
TRBJ2-1	-	TRBV29-1	TRBD1	CSGTKTGGEQFF	TGCAGCGGGACGAAGACAGGGGGGGAGCAGTTCTTC
TRBJ2-5	-	TRBV2	-	CASSEGGRQETQYF	TGTGCCAGCAGTGAAGGGGGGCGCCAAGAGACCCAGTACTTC
TRBJ2-7	-	TRBV9	-	CASSVEGERSSYEQYF	TGTGCCAGCAGCGTTGAGGGGGAGAGGAGCTCCTACGAGCAGTACTTC
TRBJ2-7	once	TRBV7-2	-	CASSLQGEQYF	TGTGCCAGCAGCTTACAGGGGGAGCAGTACTTC
TRBJ1-4	-	TRBV7-9	-	CASSPNIRTPLEKLFF	TGTGCCAGCAGCCCTAATATCCGGACACCCCTGGAAAAACTGTTTTTT
TRBJ2-7	-	TRBV18	TRBD1	CASSHGQGNPGEAYEQYF	TGTGCCAGCTCACACGGACAGGGGAACCCTGGGGAGGCCTACGAGCAGTACTTC
TRBJ2-7	-	TRBV6-1	TRBD2	CASSERGGKVSTYEQYF	TGTGCCAGCAGTGAAAGGGGAGGGAAAGTGTCGACCTACGAGCAGTACTTC
TRBJ2-5	-	TRBV6-5	-	CASSPGREETQYF	TGTGCCAGCAGTCCCGGTCGGGAAGAGACCCAGTACTTC
TRBJ2-7	once	TRBV23-1	-	CASSHWRLQFNEQYF	TGCGCCAGCAGTCACTGGCGCCTACAGTTCAACGAGCAGTACTTC